This TCR beta chain was sequenced during a study of control samples from healthy donors and cancer patients. Here immunoSEQ multiplex PCR was the method, and the copy in TCRdb shows in-frame clones only, minus some. The sample has 170,000 or so clones; 75% to 95% are singletons. The CDR3 has 14 residues. Germline assignment: CDR1 KGHSH and CDR2 LQKENI. Trimming pared 6 bases from V and 5 bases from J, leaving 16 bases between. The sample taken for sequencing was blood. The receptor was derived from a woman between 40 and 55 years old in good health. The V call is TRBV18, the J call TRBJ1-1, with D unclear. In DNA, the CDR3 is TGTGCCAGCTCCTTCGAGGAAGGGCGAACTGAAGCTTTCTTT. Its translation is CASSFEEGRTEAFF.